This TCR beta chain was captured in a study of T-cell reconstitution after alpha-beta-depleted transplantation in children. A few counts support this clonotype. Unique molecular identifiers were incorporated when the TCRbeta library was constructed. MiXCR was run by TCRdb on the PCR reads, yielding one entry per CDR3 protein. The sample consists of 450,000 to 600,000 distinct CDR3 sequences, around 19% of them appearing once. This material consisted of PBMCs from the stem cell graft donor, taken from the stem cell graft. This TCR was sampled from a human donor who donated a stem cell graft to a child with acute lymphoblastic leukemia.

CDR3 DNA: TGTGCCAGCAGCTTAGCTTTTTCCCGGGACAGGGGGCTTCTCGAGCAGTACTTC. Protein sequence: CASSLAFSRDRGLLEQYF. The chain employs TRBV11-1 and TRBJ2-7, with TRBD1 identical over 12 bases. V lost 0 bases to trimming and J lost 6 bases; unmatched junction nucleotides: 12. Germline CDR1 SGHAT, CDR2 FQDESV (reference sequence). The CDR3 extends over 18 amino acids.